The 5 T cell receptor beta chains below come from one sample, sequenced in a study of blood T cell repertoires in COVID-19. Assay used: immunoSEQ multiplex PCR; TCRdb lists only in-frame clones, some missing. The data show hundreds of thousands of clones, more than 75% seen once. What was sequenced was PBMCs or T cells enriched from blood (not recorded which). These receptor sequences come from a middle-aged man who had recovered from COVID-19.

The chain combines TRBV30 with TRBJ2-1, with D possibly TRBD2 on 6 matching bases. Looked up from germline, CDR1 is GTSNPN and CDR2 is SVGIG (reference sequence). This CDR3 has 15 residues. Trimming left V 1 base short and J 1 base short, with 11 bases between. CDR3 in amino acids: CAWSEERVSYNEQFF. In nucleotides, the CDR3 is TGTGCCTGGAGTGAGGAGCGGGTTTCCTACAATGAGCAGTTCTTC.

V usage is TRBV19 and J usage is TRBJ2-7, with 9 bases lining up with TRBD1. V was pared by 6 bases and J by 7 bases, with 7 bases of the junction left unmatched. The germline V gene has CDR1 LNHDA and CDR2 SQIVND (reference sequence). The CDR3 loop spans 13 amino acids. The CDR3 DNA is TGTGCCAGTAGCTGGGACAGGGTCGGTGAGCAGTACTTC. This encodes CASSWDRVGEQYF.

This clone appeared once. This sequence joins TRBV25-1 and TRBJ2-7, with 8 bases matching TRBD2. The CDR3 has 16 amino acids. V shed 8 bases and J 1 base; nucleotides not matched to a gene: 13. The germline V gene encodes CDR1 MGHDK and CDR2 SYGVNS. The CDR3 DNA sequence: TGTGCCAGCGTGACTTTAATAGCGGGAATATCCTACGAGCAGTACTTC. It is translated as CASVTLIAGISYEQYF.

The chain carries TRBV3-1 (or the pseudogene TRBV3-2) and TRBJ2-7, with D perhaps matching TRBD2 (5 bases). V lost 6 bases to trimming and J lost 2 bases, with 11 bases between them. CDR3 length: 13 residues. Germline values: CDR1 LGHDT, CDR2 YNNKEL (reference sequence). CDR3 region: CASRPAGAYEQYF. The CDR3 nucleotides are TGTGCCAGCAGACCCGCGGGTGCCTACGAGCAGTACTTC.

This clone was seen a single time. The V gene is TRBV6-2 or TRBV6-3, the J gene TRBJ2-2; D unclear. CDR3 length: 13 amino acids. The V gene lost 4 bases and the J gene lost 0 bases, with 3 bases spanning the gap. The germline CDR1 and CDR2 sequences are MNHEY and SVGEGT. CDR3 in amino acids: CASSSSNTGELFF. The CDR3 DNA reads TGTGCCAGCAGTTCCTCGAACACCGGGGAGCTGTTTTTT.